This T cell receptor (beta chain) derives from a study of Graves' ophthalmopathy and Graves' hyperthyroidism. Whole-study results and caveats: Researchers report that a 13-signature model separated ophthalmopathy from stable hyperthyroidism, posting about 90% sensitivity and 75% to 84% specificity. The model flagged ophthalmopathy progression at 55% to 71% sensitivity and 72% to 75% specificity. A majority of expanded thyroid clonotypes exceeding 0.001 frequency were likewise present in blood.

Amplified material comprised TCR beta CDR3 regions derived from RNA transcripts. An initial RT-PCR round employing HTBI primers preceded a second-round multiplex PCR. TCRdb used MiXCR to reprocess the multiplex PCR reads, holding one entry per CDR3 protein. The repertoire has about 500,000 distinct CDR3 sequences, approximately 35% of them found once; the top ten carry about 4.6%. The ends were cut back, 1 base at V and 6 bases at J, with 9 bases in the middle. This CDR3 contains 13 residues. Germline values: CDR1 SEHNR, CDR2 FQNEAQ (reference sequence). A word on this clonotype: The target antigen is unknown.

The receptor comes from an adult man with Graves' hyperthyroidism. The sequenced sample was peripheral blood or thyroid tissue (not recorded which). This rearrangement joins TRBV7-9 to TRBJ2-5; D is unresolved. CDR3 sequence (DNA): TGTGCCAGCAGCTTAGGCCCCGGACAGACCCAGTACTTC. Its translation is CASSLGPGQTQYF.